Below are 20 T cell receptor beta chains sequenced from a single sample in a study of response to subunit inactivated influenza vaccine. TCRdb analysed the RT-PCR reads with MiXCR anew, one entry per CDR3 protein. The sample shows 450,000 to 700,000 distinct CDR3 sequences, roughly 15% of them seen only once. The sample in question was PBMCs from blood, obtained 11 to 12 days after vaccination. Source of these receptors: a man aged 50 to 59 who received an inactivated influenza vaccine.

This clonotype was detected ten times or more. This chain connects TRBV12-3 or TRBV12-4 to TRBJ2-1, with D possibly being TRBD1 (5 bases). The CDR3 has 15 amino acids. The V end was cut by 1 base, the J end by 6 bases, with 13 bases between. For the CDR3, the DNA is TGTGCCAGCAGTTTAGGGGCAGGGAACCTCAATGAGCAGTTCTTC. Encoded protein: CASSLGAGNLNEQFF.

The rearrangement links TRBV10-3 to TRBJ2-5; 9 bases line up with TRBD2. The trim removed 4 bases at V and 5 bases at J, leaving 2 bases unmatched. The CDR3 contains 13 residues. From germline, CDR1 is ENHRY and CDR2 SYGVKD. The CDR3 bases are TGTGCCATCAGTGGTAGCGGGAGTGAGACCCAGTACTTC. Its translation: CAISGSGSETQYF.

Comments on this clonotype: The junction differs from germline at one of its ends, possibly a read error. The chain links TRBV7-9 to TRBJ2-1; 10 bases fit TRBD2. The CDR3 contains 14 residues. CDR1 is SEHNR and CDR2 is FQNEAQ in the germline V gene (reference sequence). CDR3 in amino acids: CASSGLAEYKEQFF. The CDR3 DNA follows: TGTGCCAGCAGCGGACTAGCGGAATACAAAGAGCAGTTCTTC.

This clonotype showed up just a few times. This chain links TRBV2 with TRBJ2-3, with 9 bases identical to TRBD2. The J segment lost 3 bases and the V segment lost 2 bases, leaving 9 bases of the junction unmatched. The CDR3 covers 17 residues. From germline, CDR1 is SNHLY and CDR2 FYNNEI. The CDR3 region has the DNA TGTGCCAGCAGTGAATCGGAGCTAGCGGGACGGACAGATACGCAGTATTTT. Amino acid sequence: CASSESELAGRTDTQYF.

This clonotype was observed a few times. This chain links TRBV5-6 with TRBJ2-1, with 8 bases that match TRBD2. The CDR3 extends over 13 amino acids. The germline V gene encodes CDR1 SGHDT and CDR2 YYEEEE. Trimming cost V 3 bases and J 8 bases; bases outside gene matches: 4. The CDR3, as DNA: TGTGCCAGCAGCTCAGCGGGGGTCTATGAGCAGTTCTTC. This codes for CASSSAGVYEQFF.

A word on this clonotype: This may arise from a read error, as a much more abundant clone is one base away. The V call is TRBV5-1, the J call TRBJ1-1; possibly TRBD1 for D (6 bases). This CDR3 contains 17 residues. Trimming took off 4 bases at V and 4 bases at J, with 23 bases between the two ends. CDR1 is SGHRS, CDR2 YFSETQ, per germline. CDR3 residues: CASSSGQRGGMITEAFF. For the CDR3, the DNA is TGCGCCAGCAGCAGTGGACAGCGGGGAGGTATGATCACTGAAGCTTTCTTT.

This chain links TRBV5-6 with TRBJ1-1; D call uncertain. Germline V gene data show CDR1 as SGHDT and CDR2 as YYEEEE. CDR3 size: 14 residues. Trimming shortened V by 4 bases and J by 4 bases, and 14 bases separated the two germline ends. The CDR3 protein is CASSLLVGFTEAFF. DNA of the CDR3: TGTGCCAGCAGCCTTTTGGTGGGGTTCACTGAAGCTTTCTTT.

This clonotype appeared a few times. The chain is built from TRBV28 and TRBJ2-3; possibly TRBD2 for D (5 bases). The CDR3 totals 11 residues. Germline CDR1 reads MDHEN; CDR2 reads SYDVKM. With 8 bases removed from V and 2 bases from J, the gap between germline ends came to 5 bases. As DNA, the CDR3 is TGTGCCAGCCTAGCCACAGATACGCAGTATTTT. Translated: CASLATDTQYF. The variable domain in full, with the rest retrieved from reference TRBV28 and TRBJ2-3, is DVKVTQSSRYLVKRTGEKVFLECVQDMDHENMFWYRQDPGLGLRLIYFSYDVKMKEKGDIPEGYSVSREKKERFSLILESASTNQTSMYLCASLATDTQYFGPGTRLTVL.

J is TRBJ1-1 and V is TRBV6-1; possibly TRBD1 for D (6 bases). Trimming left V 7 bases short and J 5 bases short, with 17 bases between. The germline V gene has CDR1 MNHNS and CDR2 SASEGT. The CDR3 length is 14 residues. Here the CDR3 DNA reads TGTGCCAGCAAGAACAGGGTTCGGTTGACTGAAGCTTTCTTT. The encoded protein is CASKNRVRLTEAFF.

This clonotype occurred a few times. The chain recombines TRBV7-8 with TRBJ2-5, with D unclear. Germline CDR1 is SGHVS and CDR2 is FQNEAQ. The CDR3 has 15 residues. V was trimmed by 2 bases and J by 2 bases, leaving 12 bases between them. CDR3 in amino acids: CASSLIAPRQETQYF. For the CDR3, the DNA is TGTGCCAGCAGCTTAATTGCACCACGTCAAGAGACCCAGTACTTC.

In its sample, this clonotype was seen a few times. J is TRBJ2-3 and V is TRBV4-1, with D hard to call. Between the trimmed V and J ends, which lost 4 bases and 4 bases, there was a span of 18 bases. From germline, CDR1 is MGHRA and CDR2 YSYEKL. CDR3 size: 16 residues. CDR3 loop: CASSPQPRRIPDTQYF. DNA for the CDR3: TGCGCCAGCAGCCCCCAGCCTCGAAGGATCCCAGATACGCAGTATTTT.

The chain recombines TRBV10-3 with TRBJ1-1; D is perhaps TRBD1 (5 bases). The V end lost 2 bases, the J end lost 5 bases, and 9 bases lay between the germline ends. This CDR3 comprises 13 residues. Germline CDR1 and CDR2: ENHRY and SYGVKD. CDR3 nucleotides: TGTGCCATCAGTGAGACGGGGGGAACTGAAGCTTTCTTT. Translated: CAISETGGTEAFF.

The genes are TRBV9 and TRBJ1-2, with D perhaps TRBD1 (6 bases). The germline V gene encodes CDR1 SGDLS and CDR2 YYNGEE. V lost 3 bases, J lost 8 bases, and 29 bases lay in between. The CDR3 is made up of 18 amino acids. Here the CDR3 DNA reads TGTGCCAGCAGCGACCTCGGGGGCCGAACCCCAGGGTTCGACGGCTACACCTTC. It encodes CASSDLGGRTPGFDGYTF.

The chain uses TRBV12-3 or TRBV12-4 and TRBJ2-2; no firm D call. The CDR3 is 12 residues long. V was cut by 6 bases and J by 7 bases, with 9 bases left in between. The CDR3 loop is CASSFQGGELFF. The CDR3 DNA follows: TGTGCCAGCAGCTTCCAAGGCGGGGAGCTGTTTTTT.

The genes are TRBV20-1 and TRBJ2-7; D is unclear. The germline CDR1 and CDR2 sequences are DFQATT and SNEGSKA (reference sequence). CDR3 length: 10 residues. V was cut by 5 bases and J by 5 bases, with 7 bases left in between. Written as DNA, the CDR3 is TGCAGTGCTTTTCGCGACGAGCAGTACTTC. This gives the protein CSAFRDEQYF.

This clonotype was seen a few times. This sequence joins TRBV19 and TRBJ2-5; the D call may be TRBD1 or TRBD2 (6 bases each). The CDR3 length is 15 residues. Germline lookup yields CDR1 LNHDA and CDR2 SQIVND (reference sequence). V was clipped by 5 bases and J by 5 bases, with 18 bases between them. CDR3 sequence: CASSQRVQGRETQYF. The CDR3 bases are TGTGCCAGTAGTCAACGGGTTCAGGGGAGGGAGACCCAGTACTTC.

This chain links TRBV10-2 with TRBJ2-7; 8 nucleotides align to TRBD1. The J segment lost 0 bases and the V segment lost 6 bases, leaving 7 bases of the junction unmatched. The germline CDR1 and CDR2 sequences are WSHSY and SAAADI. This CDR3 region has 15 residues. The CDR3 DNA sequence: TGCGCCAGCAGACCCGGACAGGGACTCTCCTACGAGCAGTACTTC. Its protein is CASRPGQGLSYEQYF.

This clonotype was seen more than once but under ten times. This chain joins TRBV6-2 or TRBV6-3 and TRBJ2-5; D is uncertain. This CDR3 comprises 12 residues. The germline V gene encodes CDR1 MNHEY and CDR2 SVGEGT. The V end was cut by 8 bases, the J end by 1 base, with 8 bases between. CDR3 bases: TGTGCCAGCTTGGGCAGCCAAGAGACCCAGTACTTC. This gives the protein CASLGSQETQYF.

The V call is TRBV2, the J call TRBJ2-3; 7 positions agree with TRBD1. V gave up 8 bases and J gave up 0 bases; unmatched junction bases: 5. In germline, CDR1 is SNHLY, CDR2 FYNNEI. This CDR3 contains 14 residues. The CDR3 sequence is CASRRDRSTDTQYF. CDR3 DNA: TGTGCCAGCCGCCGGGACAGAAGCACAGATACGCAGTATTTT.

The chain joins TRBV12-3 or TRBV12-4 to TRBJ2-5, with D perhaps TRBD1 (5 bases). The CDR3 has 13 amino acids. Trimming pared 5 bases from V and 3 bases from J, leaving 10 bases between. The CDR3 spells CASSIAGKETQYF. As DNA, the CDR3 is TGTGCCAGCAGTATTGCAGGGAAAGAGACCCAGTACTTC.